This T cell receptor beta chain was sequenced for a study of response to subunit inactivated influenza vaccine. A single record per CDR3 protein comes from TCRdb applying MiXCR to the RT-PCR reads. This sample has roughly 780,000 distinct CDR3 sequences, with less than 20% found just once. This clonotype was counted only a few times. Its antigen is still unknown. Study-wide points: Researchers suggested that each seasonal influenza vaccination recruits few new T cells.

The CDR3 covers 14 residues. V gave up 6 bases and J gave up 3 bases; unmatched junction bases: 5. The receptor's source is a man aged 45-60 years who received an inactivated influenza vaccine. The chain is built from TRBV12-3 or TRBV12-4 and TRBJ1-2, with 9 bases identical to TRBD1. The sequencing used PBMCs from blood, collected around 5 days after vaccination. The CDR3 protein is CASRARDRDYGYTF. The CDR3, as DNA: TGTGCCAGCAGGGCGCGGGACAGGGACTATGGCTACACCTTC.